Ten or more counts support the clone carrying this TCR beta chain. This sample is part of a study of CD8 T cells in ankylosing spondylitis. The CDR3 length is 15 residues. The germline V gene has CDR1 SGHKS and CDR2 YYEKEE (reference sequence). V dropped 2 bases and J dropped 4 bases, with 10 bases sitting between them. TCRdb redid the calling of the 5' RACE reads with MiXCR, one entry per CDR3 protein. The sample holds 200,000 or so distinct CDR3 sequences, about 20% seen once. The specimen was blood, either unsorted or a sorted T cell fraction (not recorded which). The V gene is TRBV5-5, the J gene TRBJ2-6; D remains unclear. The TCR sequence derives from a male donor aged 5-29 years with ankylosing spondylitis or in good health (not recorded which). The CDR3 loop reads CASSFERQGANVLTF. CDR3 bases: TGTGCCAGCAGCTTCGAGCGTCAAGGGGCCAACGTCCTGACTTTC.